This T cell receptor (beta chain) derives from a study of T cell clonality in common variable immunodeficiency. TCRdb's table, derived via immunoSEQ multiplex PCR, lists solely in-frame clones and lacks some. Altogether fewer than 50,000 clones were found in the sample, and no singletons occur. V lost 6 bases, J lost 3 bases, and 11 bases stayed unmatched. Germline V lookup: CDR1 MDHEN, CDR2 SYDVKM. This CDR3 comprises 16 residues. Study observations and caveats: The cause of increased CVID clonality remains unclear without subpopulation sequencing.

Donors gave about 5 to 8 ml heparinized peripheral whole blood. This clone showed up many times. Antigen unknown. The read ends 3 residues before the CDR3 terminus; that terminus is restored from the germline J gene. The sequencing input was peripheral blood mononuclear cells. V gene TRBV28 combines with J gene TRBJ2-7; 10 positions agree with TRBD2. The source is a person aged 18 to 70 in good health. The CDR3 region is CASRSLAGGFGYEQYF. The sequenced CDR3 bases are TGTGCCAGCAGATCCTTAGCGGGAGGTTTCGGCTACGAG.